A single sample gave rise to the 30 T cell receptor beta chains below, sequenced in a study of cytomegalovirus exposure and HLA in healthy donors. With 60 Vbeta and 13 Jbeta primers, the PCR was carried out. Sequencing was performed with immunoSEQ multiplex PCR; in TCRdb, only in-frame clones are kept and a portion is missing. The sample includes 140,000 to 150,000 clones, roughly 82% seen only once; the top ten take more than 3%. Specimen: PBMCs. The source of these receptors is a male donor in good health and CMV-seronegative.

The gene calls are TRBV19 and TRBJ1-2, with 10 bases matching TRBD1. Germline lookup yields CDR1 LNHDA and CDR2 SQIVND (reference sequence). Trimming took 10 bases from V and 4 from J; bases not matched to a gene: 12. The CDR3 length is 15 residues. For the CDR3, the DNA is TGTGCCACACAAATCGCCGGGACAGGGGCCTATGGCTACACCTTC. Amino acids: CATQIAGTGAYGYTF.

The chain's CDR3 is CATTYPPLAGGHRSEQYF. Here the CDR3 DNA reads TGTGCCACCACCTACCCTCCCCTTGCGGGGGGGCATCGAAGCGAGCAGTACTTC. This chain links TRBV27 with TRBJ2-7; 9 bases match TRBD2. Germline CDR1 is MNHEY and CDR2 is SMNVEV (reference sequence). The CDR3 spans 18 residues. V gave up 10 bases and J gave up 6 bases; unmatched junction bases: 25.

V is TRBV9 and J is TRBJ2-5; 16 bases line up with TRBD2. CDR3 length: 17 amino acids. In germline, CDR1 is SGDLS, CDR2 YYNGEE. The V and J ends lost 4 bases and 3 bases, in that order; junction bases with no gene match: 6. CDR3 residues: CASSSGTSGRAKETQYF. The CDR3 bases are TGTGCCAGCAGCAGCGGGACTAGCGGGAGGGCCAAAGAGACCCAGTACTTC.

V usage is TRBV11-3 and J usage is TRBJ2-5; a possible D gene is TRBD1 (5 bases). The assigned J gene may be wrong: the sequence end matches TRBJ2-7 better. The germline CDR1 and CDR2 sequences are SGHNT and YENEEA. The CDR3 has 14 residues. The CDR3 DNA reads as TGTGCCAGCAGCTCCCCGTCAGACAGCTACGAGCAGTACTTC. Its translation: CASSSPSDSYEQYF.

The chain joins TRBV7-3 to TRBJ1-4, with unresolved D. The V and J ends lost 0 bases and 5 bases respectively, with 10 bases between them. There are 15 residues in the CDR3. Germline CDR1 is SGHTA and CDR2 is FQGTGA. CDR3 region: CASSLTPVPNEKLFF. CDR3 coding DNA: TGTGCCAGCAGCTTAACCCCCGTTCCCAATGAAAAACTGTTTTTT.

A single count supports this clone. The CDR3 protein is CASLPPGGVRTEAFF. The CDR3, as DNA: TGTGCCAGCCTCCCACCGGGGGGGGTACGCACTGAAGCTTTCTTT. J is TRBJ1-1 and V is TRBV6-5; D is perhaps TRBD1 (5 bases). This CDR3 comprises 15 residues. Germline CDR1 MNHEY, CDR2 SVGAGI. V was pared by 8 bases and J by 4 bases, with 20 bases between.

The gene calls are TRBV5-1 and TRBJ2-3; D possibly corresponds to TRBD1 (5 bases). The CDR3 consists of 14 residues. Germline V gene data show CDR1 as SGHRS and CDR2 as YFSETQ. V was pared by 0 bases and J by 5 bases, with 10 bases between. The DNA for the CDR3 is TGCGCCAGCAGCTTGGAGGGGAATAAAGATACGCAGTATTTT. Protein product: CASSLEGNKDTQYF.

The rearrangement links TRBV7-2 to TRBJ1-1; no definite D call. The V end lost 0 bases, the J end lost 9 bases, and 11 bases lay between the germline ends. The CDR3 spans 13 residues. Germline assignment: CDR1 SGHTA and CDR2 FQGNSA. CDR3 in amino acids: CASSLAPRDKAFF. Here the CDR3 DNA reads TGTGCCAGCAGCTTAGCCCCACGAGACAAAGCTTTCTTT.

The V gene is TRBV7-4, the J gene TRBJ2-2; 11 nucleotides agree with TRBD2. Germline trimming cut 2 bases from V and 5 bases from J; bases unmatched to any gene: 10. Germline loops: CDR1 SGHVT, CDR2 SQSDAQ. The CDR3 is 18 residues long. CDR3 DNA sequence: TGTGCCAGCAGCTTATTGGGCCTAGCGGGAGGTGAGACCGGGGAGCTGTTTTTT. It translates to CASSLLGLAGGETGELFF.

V usage is TRBV5-6 and J usage is TRBJ1-2; 7 nucleotides agree with TRBD1. The CDR3 contains 17 residues. Trimming took 0 bases from V and 0 from J; bases not matched to a gene: 8. Germline lookup yields CDR1 SGHDT and CDR2 YYEEEE. The DNA of the CDR3 is TGTGCCAGCAGCTTGGTAGGGGGACAGACAGCTAACTATGGCTACACCTTC. Translated, it gives CASSLVGGQTANYGYTF.

The chain recombines TRBV4-1 with TRBJ2-3, with 15 bases identical to TRBD2. Germline trimming cut 3 bases from V and 3 bases from J; bases unmatched to any gene: 4. Germline CDR1 MGHRA, CDR2 YSYEKL. The CDR3 is 17 amino acids. CDR3 sequence reads: CASSQRTSGGETDTQYF. The CDR3 DNA reads TGCGCCAGCAGCCAGAGGACTAGCGGGGGGGAAACAGATACGCAGTATTTT.

This clone was seen a handful of times. The CDR3 sequence: CASSISTGGQYGYTF. Written as DNA, the CDR3 is TGTGCCAGTAGTATATCTACAGGGGGCCAGTATGGCTACACCTTC. The chain has TRBV19 and TRBJ1-2; 9 bases are a match to TRBD1. Trimming at V came to 2 bases and at J to 5 bases, leaving 6 bases not matched to a gene. The germline CDR1 and CDR2 sequences are LNHDA and SQIVND (reference sequence). The length of the CDR3 is 15 residues. Drawing the rest from reference TRBV19 and TRBJ1-2, the complete variable domain is DGGITQSPKYLFRKEGQNVTLSCEQNLNHDAMYWYRQDPGQGLRLIYYSQIVNDFQKGDIAEGYSVSREKKESFPLTVTSAQKNPTAFYLCASSISTGGQYGYTFGSGTRLTVV.

The V gene is TRBV28, the J gene TRBJ1-1; no firm D call. Trimming stripped 5 bases from V and 0 bases from J, with 7 bases between. The germline gives CDR1 MDHEN, CDR2 SYDVKM. CDR3 length: 13 residues. CDR3 loop: CASSDLVNTEAFF. CDR3 DNA sequence: TGTGCCAGCAGTGACTTAGTGAACACTGAAGCTTTCTTT.

This rearrangement joins TRBV27 to TRBJ2-1; 7 bases fit TRBD2. CDR1 MNHEY and CDR2 SMNVEV come from the germline V gene (reference sequence). The trim removed 6 bases at V and 8 bases at J, leaving 16 bases unmatched. This CDR3 comprises 16 residues. The CDR3 DNA reads TGTGCCAGCAGCTCCCGTTTAACGGGGGGTATCGATGAGCAGTTCTTC. It codes for CASSSRLTGGIDEQFF.

This chain joins TRBV5-6 and TRBJ1-2; maybe TRBD1 (6 bases). V dropped 4 bases and J dropped 2 bases, with 15 bases sitting between them. The CDR3 totals 15 residues. The V gene's germline CDR1 is SGHDT and CDR2 YYEEEE. DNA of the CDR3: TGTGCCAGCAGCCCGGTAGATCAGGGGAACTATGGCTACACCTTC. This sequence encodes CASSPVDQGNYGYTF.

This clone occurred a few times. This chain joins TRBV10-3 and TRBJ1-5; D ambiguous. With 3 bases removed from V and 5 bases from J, the gap between germline ends came to 11 bases. The length of the CDR3 is 14 residues. Germline V lookup: CDR1 ENHRY, CDR2 SYGVKD. CDR3 region: CAISDPGGHQPQHF. CDR3 in DNA: TGTGCCATCAGTGACCCGGGAGGCCATCAGCCCCAGCATTTT.

The chain employs TRBV5-1 and TRBJ1-6; TRBD1 might be the D (5 bases). V was cut by 5 bases and J by 2 bases, with 5 bases left in between. Germline V lookup: CDR1 SGHRS, CDR2 YFSETQ. The CDR3 has 13 residues. CDR3 residues: CASRDTYNSPLHF. Here the CDR3 DNA reads TGCGCCAGCAGGGACACCTATAATTCACCCCTCCACTTT.

There are a few counts of this clone. V is TRBV2 and J is TRBJ2-1, with 12 bases identical to TRBD1. The V gene's germline CDR1 is SNHLY and CDR2 FYNNEI. The V and J ends lost 8 bases and 5 bases, in that order; junction bases with no gene match: 4. This CDR3 region has 14 residues. CDR3 in amino acids: CASWDRGRDNEQFF. CDR3 DNA sequence: TGTGCCAGCTGGGACAGGGGGCGCGACAATGAGCAGTTCTTC.

This clone was counted between two and nine times. This chain uses TRBV6-5 with TRBJ2-5; possible D gene TRBD2, 5 bases. CDR3 length equals 13 residues. Germline V CDR1 and CDR2: MNHEY, SVGAGI. Trimming pared 0 bases from V and 5 bases from J, leaving 7 bases between. CDR3 DNA sequence: TGTGCCAGCAGTTACTCCTCGGGGGAGACCCAGTACTTC. Translating gives CASSYSSGETQYF.

The chain combines TRBV25-1 with TRBJ2-1; D is possibly TRBD1 (7 bases). There are 17 residues in the CDR3. Germline V gives CDR1 MGHDK, CDR2 SYGVNS. Deletions cut 5 bases from V and 4 bases from J, with 21 bases between. CDR3 DNA: TGTGCCAGCAGTCCACTAGTATCGACAGGGAGGTACAATGAGCAGTTCTTC. It encodes CASSPLVSTGRYNEQFF.

This rearrangement joins TRBV6-5 to TRBJ2-5; 7 nucleotides align to TRBD1. The V segment lost 5 bases and the J segment 2 bases; nucleotides outside the gene matches: 8. The CDR3 has 15 amino acids. CDR1 MNHEY and CDR2 SVGAGI come from the germline V gene. This CDR3 is CASSHDRELQETQYF. CDR3 DNA sequence: TGTGCCAGCAGTCACGACAGGGAATTGCAAGAGACCCAGTACTTC.

The chain carries TRBV6-5 and TRBJ1-6; a weak D match, TRBD1 (6 bases). Looked up from germline, CDR1 is MNHEY and CDR2 is SVGAGI. Trimming took off 2 bases at V and 8 bases at J, with 13 bases between the two ends. The CDR3 spans 15 residues. CDR3 loop: CASSYGGALYSPLHF. In DNA, the CDR3 is TGTGCCAGCAGTTACGGGGGGGCGTTGTATTCACCCCTCCACTTT.

The CDR3 sequence is CASSLVNYIERYNEQFF. The CDR3 DNA reads as TGTGCCAGCAGCTTAGTTAATTATATAGAGCGATACAATGAGCAGTTCTTC. This chain joins TRBV11-2 and TRBJ2-1; the D is unclear. CDR3 length: 17 residues. Looked up from germline, CDR1 is SGHAT and CDR2 is FQNNGV. Trimming shortened V by 1 base and J by 4 bases, and 17 bases separated the two germline ends. The full variable domain, completed using reference TRBV11-2 and TRBJ2-1, is EAGVAQSPRYKIIEKRQSVAFWCNPISGHATLYWYQQILGQGPKLLIQFQNNGVVDDSQLPKDRFSAERLKGVDSTLKIQPAKLEDSAVYLCASSLVNYIERYNEQFFGPGTRLTVL.

The chain uses TRBV5-5 and TRBJ2-2; possible D gene TRBD2, 6 bases. Germline V gene lookup returns CDR1 SGHKS and CDR2 YYEKEE (reference sequence). V was clipped by 1 base and J by 3 bases, with 16 bases between them. The CDR3 has 17 residues. The CDR3: CASSLTGHAGYTGELFF. The CDR3 DNA sequence: TGTGCCAGCAGCTTGACAGGCCACGCGGGATACACCGGGGAGCTGTTTTTT.

Of note for this clone: The sample contains more than one DNA sequence encoding this CDR3. The V call is TRBV19, the J call TRBJ1-1; D might be TRBD1 (6 bases). The CDR3 contains 14 residues. The V and J ends lost 5 bases and 0 bases respectively, with 10 bases between them. Germline V gene sequence: CDR1 LNHDA, CDR2 SQIVND (reference sequence). CDR3 DNA: TGTGCCAGTAGTTTACAGGGCATGAACACTGAAGCTTTCTTT. It specifies CASSLQGMNTEAFF.

The chain uses TRBV6-6 and TRBJ1-1, with no clear D. CDR1 is MNHNY, CDR2 SVGAGI, per germline (reference sequence). Trimming pared 2 bases from V and 5 bases from J, leaving 9 bases between. The CDR3 length is 13 residues. The CDR3 sequence: CASSYAQVTEAFF. The CDR3 DNA follows: TGTGCCAGCAGTTACGCCCAGGTAACTGAAGCTTTCTTT.

This clone has a handful of counts. The chain employs TRBV11-3 and TRBJ2-6; possible D gene TRBD1, 5 bases. Looked up from germline, CDR1 is SGHNT and CDR2 is YENEEA. Trimming stripped 4 bases from V and 0 bases from J, with 13 bases between. The CDR3 totals 17 residues. The CDR3, as DNA: TGTGCCAGCAGCTCGACAGCCTCCTACTCTGGGGCCAACGTCCTGACTTTC. This translates into CASSSTASYSGANVLTF.

V gene TRBV6-5 combines with J gene TRBJ2-1; TRBD2 might be the D (7 bases). The CDR3 runs 14 residues. Germline CDR1 is MNHEY and CDR2 is SVGAGI. The V end was cut by 2 bases, the J end by 7 bases, with 12 bases between. CDR3 DNA: TGTGCCAGCAGTTACGGGGGGGCGGGGAATGAGCAGTTCTTC. Translation gives CASSYGGAGNEQFF.

The chain couples TRBV11-3 to TRBJ2-1, with 9 bases fitting TRBD2. CDR3 length equals 16 residues. Trimming took 4 bases from V and 4 from J; bases not matched to a gene: 8. Germline V gene sequence: CDR1 SGHNT, CDR2 YENEEA. The CDR3 DNA sequence: TGTGCCAGCAGCTCCGAAGGGACTAGCCCGTACAATGAGCAGTTCTTC. Translating gives CASSSEGTSPYNEQFF.

The chain carries TRBV30 and TRBJ2-7; TRBD1 matches 7 bases. This CDR3 comprises 13 residues. J was trimmed by 2 bases and V by 3 bases; bases with no gene match: 4. CDR1 and CDR2 (germline): GTSNPN, SVGIG (reference sequence). The CDR3 sequence: CAWRGTAAYEQYF. As DNA, the CDR3 is TGTGCCTGGAGAGGGACAGCAGCCTACGAGCAGTACTTC. The variable domain in full, completed from reference TRBV30 and TRBJ2-7, reads SQTIHQWPATLVQPVGSPLSLECTVEGTSNPNLYWYRQAAGRGLQLLFYSVGIGQISSEVPQNLSASRPQDRQFILSSKKLLLSDSGFYLCAWRGTAAYEQYFGPGTRLTVT.